A selection of T cell receptor beta chains follows, all from one sample in a study of T cells in Graves' hyperthyroidism and ophthalmopathy. One entry per CDR3 protein, called by TCRdb with MiXCR from the multiplex PCR reads. This table holds about 580,000 distinct CDR3 sequences, 35% to 55% found once. The sample consisted of peripheral blood or thyroid tissue (not recorded which). Receptors were obtained from a woman aged 18-29 years with Graves' hyperthyroidism. Both conserved end residues are part of each CDR3. The D gene is left open where the match is weak. Not all rows give a size; the values are once, few, many and, for expanded clones, a class.

abundance: .; v_gene: TRBV12-5; j_gene: TRBJ2-3; d_gene: .; CDR3aa: CASGPGTDTQYF; CDR3nt: TGTGCTAGTGGTCCGGGCACAGATACGCAGTATTTT
abundance: .; v_gene: TRBV29-1; j_gene: TRBJ2-7; d_gene: TRBD2; CDR3aa: CSVEGSSGSGGYSYEQYF; CDR3nt: TGCAGCGTTGAGGGGAGTAGCGGGAGCGGGGGGTACTCCTACGAGCAGTACTTC
abundance: many; v_gene: TRBV20-1; j_gene: TRBJ1-5; d_gene: .; CDR3aa: CSASSPEAPQHF; CDR3nt: TGCAGTGCTTCTTCCCCTGAGGCGCCCCAGCATTTT
abundance: .; v_gene: TRBV29-1; j_gene: TRBJ1-4; d_gene: .; CDR3aa: CSVVDRREGEKLFF; CDR3nt: TGCAGCGTCGTAGACAGGCGGGAAGGGGAAAAACTGTTTTTT
abundance: .; v_gene: TRBV2; j_gene: TRBJ2-7; d_gene: TRBD2; CDR3aa: CASSEEGLAAYEQYF; CDR3nt: TGTGCCAGCAGTGAGGAGGGACTAGCGGCCTACGAGCAGTACTTC
abundance: .; v_gene: TRBV11-1; j_gene: TRBJ2-7; d_gene: TRBD2; CDR3aa: CASRETGTSGRGSYNEQYF; CDR3nt: TGTGCCAGCAGAGAGACCGGGACTAGCGGGAGGGGCTCCTACAATGAGCAGTACTTC
abundance: many; v_gene: TRBV7-8; j_gene: TRBJ2-7; d_gene: TRBD1; CDR3aa: CASSIVRDRASYEQYF; CDR3nt: TGTGCCAGCAGCATCGTTAGGGACAGGGCTTCCTACGAGCAGTACTTC
abundance: many; v_gene: TRBV19; j_gene: TRBJ1-1; d_gene: TRBD1; CDR3aa: CASTKGQMNTEAFF; CDR3nt: TGTGCCAGTACTAAGGGACAGATGAACACTGAAGCTTTCTTT
abundance: many; v_gene: TRBV6-5; j_gene: TRBJ1-1; d_gene: .; CDR3aa: CASSRVPNTEAFF; CDR3nt: TGTGCCAGCAGCAGGGTACCGAACACTGAAGCTTTCTTT
abundance: .; v_gene: TRBV20-1; j_gene: TRBJ1-5; d_gene: .; CDR3aa: CSAKVEANQPQHF; CDR3nt: TGCAGTGCTAAGGTGGAGGCGAATCAGCCCCAGCATTTT
abundance: many; v_gene: TRBV14; j_gene: TRBJ2-5; d_gene: .; CDR3aa: CASSQRLQETQYF; CDR3nt: TGTGCCAGCAGCCAAAGACTACAAGAGACCCAGTACTTC
abundance: .; v_gene: TRBV9; j_gene: TRBJ1-2; d_gene: .; CDR3aa: CASSDGVSRNYGYTF; CDR3nt: TGTGCCAGCAGCGACGGGGTGAGCAGGAACTATGGCTACACCTTC
abundance: .; v_gene: TRBV7-6; j_gene: TRBJ2-7; d_gene: .; CDR3aa: CASSREGGGAGLYEQCF; CDR3nt: TGTGCCAGCAGCAGGGAGGGGGGCGGGGCAGGCCTCTACGAGCAGTGCTTC
abundance: many; v_gene: TRBV27; j_gene: TRBJ2-7; d_gene: .; CDR3aa: CASSLGPQYEQYF; CDR3nt: TGTGCCAGCTCCCTCGGTCCGCAGTACGAGCAGTACTTC
abundance: .; v_gene: TRBV10-3; j_gene: TRBJ1-1; d_gene: TRBD1; CDR3aa: CAISEWAGQGAAEAFF; CDR3nt: TGTGCCATCAGTGAGTGGGCCGGACAGGGGGCCGCTGAAGCTTTCTTT
abundance: .; v_gene: TRBV7-8; j_gene: TRBJ2-6; d_gene: TRBD1; CDR3aa: CASSLRDRGDPGANVLTF; CDR3nt: TGTGCCAGCAGCCTGAGGGACAGGGGGGACCCCGGGGCCAACGTCCTGACTTTC
abundance: many; v_gene: TRBV4-1; j_gene: TRBJ2-2; d_gene: TRBD1; CDR3aa: CASSRLETGRELFF; CDR3nt: TGCGCCAGCAGCCGATTGGAGACAGGGAGGGAGCTGTTTTTT
abundance: .; v_gene: TRBV3-1; j_gene: TRBJ2-2; d_gene: TRBD1; CDR3aa: CASSQATGNTGELLF; CDR3nt: TGTGCCAGCAGCCAGGCGACAGGGAACACCGGGGAGCTGCTTTTT
abundance: .; v_gene: TRBV24-1; j_gene: TRBJ2-1; d_gene: TRBD2; CDR3aa: CATSDSRGSHYNEQFF; CDR3nt: TGTGCCACCAGTGATTCTCGCGGGAGTCATTACAATGAGCAGTTCTTC
abundance: many; v_gene: TRBV11-3; j_gene: TRBJ1-1; d_gene: .; CDR3aa: CASSPGLQTEAFF; CDR3nt: TGTGCCAGCAGCCCAGGACTACAAACTGAAGCTTTCTTT
abundance: .; v_gene: TRBV2; j_gene: TRBJ2-5; d_gene: TRBD2; CDR3aa: CASRSGVFSGKPDLAAGAEIQYF; CDR3nt: TGTGCCAGCCGGAGCGGGGTCTTCTCTGGAAAGCCGGACTTGGCTGCTGGCGCAGAGATACAGTACTTC
abundance: .; v_gene: TRBV24-1; j_gene: TRBJ1-2; d_gene: .; CDR3aa: CAGSTPRGAYGCTF; CDR3nt: .
abundance: .; v_gene: TRBV20-1; j_gene: TRBJ1-2; d_gene: .; CDR3aa: CSAKGLADHGYTF; CDR3nt: TGCAGTGCTAAGGGACTAGCGGACCATGGCTACACCTTC
abundance: .; v_gene: TRBV5-1; j_gene: TRBJ2-2; d_gene: TRBD2; CDR3aa: CASGAGGAGANTGELFF; CDR3nt: TGCGCCAGCGGAGCGGGAGGCGCGGGGGCGAACACCGGGGAGCTGTTTTTT
abundance: many; v_gene: TRBV20-1; j_gene: TRBJ1-1; d_gene: .; CDR3aa: CSARWEGSSSEAFF; CDR3nt: TGCAGTGCTAGATGGGAGGGGTCTAGCTCTGAAGCTTTCTTT
abundance: .; v_gene: TRBV2; j_gene: TRBJ1-1; d_gene: TRBD1; CDR3aa: CASRMGQAKMNTEAFF; CDR3nt: TGTGCCAGCAGGATGGGACAGGCAAAAATGAACACTGAAGCTTTCTTT
abundance: .; v_gene: TRBV7-9; j_gene: TRBJ2-5; d_gene: .; CDR3aa: CASSDLRGAAQETQYF; CDR3nt: TGTGCCAGCAGCGACCTCAGAGGAGCGGCGCAAGAGACCCAGTACTTC
abundance: few; v_gene: TRBV28; j_gene: TRBJ1-5; d_gene: .; CDR3aa: CASSFWGTGSNQPQHF; CDR3nt: TGTGCCAGCAGTTTTTGGGGGACCGGGAGCAATCAGCCCCAGCATTTT
abundance: .; v_gene: TRBV9; j_gene: TRBJ2-3; d_gene: .; CDR3aa: CASSLGQVGTDTQYF; CDR3nt: TGTGCCAGCAGCCTCGGGCAGGTCGGCACAGATACGCAGTATTTT
abundance: .; v_gene: TRBV19; j_gene: TRBJ1-2; d_gene: .; CDR3aa: CASSIQVSGYGYTF; CDR3nt: TGTGCCAGTAGTATTCAGGTCTCCGGCTATGGCTACACCTTC
abundance: many; v_gene: TRBV5-1; j_gene: TRBJ1-2; d_gene: .; CDR3aa: CASSLQDHYGYTF; CDR3nt: TGCGCCAGCTCGCTACAGGACCACTATGGCTACACCTTC
abundance: .; v_gene: TRBV7-1; j_gene: TRBJ1-2; d_gene: .; CDR3aa: CASSFGVGYGYTF; CDR3nt: TGTGCCAGCAGCTTCGGGGTGGGCTATGGCTACACCTTC
abundance: once; v_gene: TRBV12-5; j_gene: TRBJ2-7; d_gene: .; CDR3aa: CASGGGFSGFYEQYF; CDR3nt: TGTGCTAGTGGTGGCGGTTTTAGCGGTTTCTACGAGCAGTACTTC
abundance: .; v_gene: TRBV4-2; j_gene: TRBJ2-2; d_gene: .; CDR3aa: CASRPRTGTGELFF; CDR3nt: TGTGCCAGCAGACCCAGGACCGGGACAGGGGAGCTGTTTTTT
abundance: .; v_gene: TRBV29-1; j_gene: TRBJ2-7; d_gene: .; CDR3aa: CSARQLSSYEQYF; CDR3nt: TGCAGCGCTAGACAGTTGAGCTCCTACGAGCAGTACTTC
abundance: many; v_gene: TRBV5-1; j_gene: TRBJ2-7; d_gene: .; CDR3aa: CASSASQGSYEQYF; CDR3nt: TGCGCCAGCAGCGCCTCTCAGGGATCCTACGAGCAGTACTTC
abundance: .; v_gene: TRBV4-3; j_gene: TRBJ1-2; d_gene: .; CDR3aa: CASSQVEQGRCGYTF; CDR3nt: TGCGCCAGCAGCCAAGTCGAGCAGGGGAGATGTGGCTACACCTTC
abundance: .; v_gene: TRBV29-1; j_gene: TRBJ2-7; d_gene: .; CDR3aa: CSGGFGSYEQYF; CDR3nt: TGCAGCGGCGGGTTCGGATCCTACGAGCAGTACTTC
abundance: .; v_gene: TRBV20-1; j_gene: TRBJ2-2; d_gene: TRBD2; CDR3aa: CSAPLGLAGRDELFF; CDR3nt: TGCAGTGCTCCACTCGGACTAGCGGGAAGGGATGAGCTGTTTTTT
abundance: once; v_gene: TRBV20-1; j_gene: TRBJ1-5; d_gene: .; CDR3aa: CSARDSGRSDTRYF; CDR3nt: TGCAGTGCTAGAGATAGCGGGAGGTCAGATACGCGGTATTTT
abundance: few; v_gene: TRBV30; j_gene: TRBJ2-2; d_gene: .; CDR3aa: CAWSVGTLNTGELFF; CDR3nt: TGTGCCTGGAGTGTAGGTACCTTGAACACCGGGGAGCTGTTTTTT
abundance: many; v_gene: TRBV9; j_gene: TRBJ1-5; d_gene: .; CDR3aa: CASSVDGNQPQHF; CDR3nt: TGTGCCAGCAGCGTAGATGGCAATCAGCCCCAGCATTTT
abundance: .; v_gene: TRBV20-1; j_gene: TRBJ2-2; d_gene: TRBD2; CDR3aa: CSARGGRSNTGDTGELFF; CDR3nt: TGCAGTGCTAGGGGCGGGAGATCGAACACCGGGGATACCGGGGAGCTGTTTTTT
abundance: once; v_gene: TRBV5-1; j_gene: TRBJ2-3; d_gene: TRBD2; CDR3aa: CASSLFRGRAEDTQYF; CDR3nt: TGCGCCAGCAGCTTGTTCCGCGGGAGGGCCGAAGATACGCAGTATTTT
abundance: many; v_gene: TRBV6-2/TRBV6-3; j_gene: TRBJ2-7; d_gene: .; CDR3aa: CASSYGRSRFSYEQYF; CDR3nt: TGTGCCAGCAGTTACGGTCGGAGCAGATTCTCCTACGAGCAGTACTTC
abundance: .; v_gene: TRBV7-9; j_gene: TRBJ1-3; d_gene: .; CDR3aa: CASSLGGRNTIYF; CDR3nt: TGTGCCAGCAGCTTAGGGGGCAGAAACACCATATATTTT
abundance: .; v_gene: TRBV20-1; j_gene: TRBJ2-5; d_gene: .; CDR3aa: CSAAGQEQETQYF; CDR3nt: TGCAGTGCAGCGGGACAGGAGCAAGAGACCCAGTACTTC
abundance: .; v_gene: TRBV6-5; j_gene: TRBJ1-5; d_gene: .; CDR3aa: CASSAGGTQHF; CDR3nt: TGTGCCAGCTCGGCGGGGGGGACGCAGCATTTT
abundance: .; v_gene: TRBV6-6; j_gene: TRBJ1-2; d_gene: .; CDR3aa: CATRLAPGSPNYGYTF; CDR3nt: TGTGCCACACGCCTGGCCCCAGGGAGCCCTAACTATGGCTACACCTTC
abundance: many; v_gene: TRBV20-1; j_gene: TRBJ2-6; d_gene: .; CDR3aa: CSASHGYSGANVLTF; CDR3nt: TGCAGTGCTAGTCATGGTTACTCTGGGGCCAACGTCCTGACTTTC
abundance: .; v_gene: TRBV10-3; j_gene: TRBJ2-7; d_gene: TRBD2; CDR3aa: CAISESGTSGSYEQYF; CDR3nt: TGTGCCATCAGTGAGTCCGGGACTAGCGGGAGTTACGAGCAGTACTTC
abundance: few; v_gene: TRBV6-6; j_gene: TRBJ1-3; d_gene: .; CDR3aa: CASRGAMSGAYSGNTIYF; CDR3nt: TGTGCCAGCAGAGGAGCTATGTCAGGGGCTTACTCTGGAAACACCATATATTTT
abundance: .; v_gene: TRBV3-1; j_gene: TRBJ2-7; d_gene: .; CDR3aa: CASSQDFGDYEQYF; CDR3nt: TGTGCCAGCAGCCAAGATTTCGGCGACTACGAGCAGTACTTC